The present entry profiles one T cell receptor beta chain with its context. What it binds is unknown. These data belong to a study of Ad26.COV2.S vaccination and SARS-CoV-2 variants. The study's findings and limits: It was reported that spike-specific CD8+ and CD4+ T cell responses were substantially broad after vaccination.

Assay: immunoSEQ multiplex PCR; the TCRdb copy retains only in-frame clones and omits some. The table has more than 300,000 clones, over 80% seen once. Germline values: CDR1 MNHEY, CDR2 SVGEGT. This CDR3 is 13 amino acids long. V was trimmed by 2 bases and J by 2 bases, leaving 7 bases between them. Indicated treatment: around 19 received Ad26.COV2.S at low or high dose, single or two shots; about 5 received placebo; per-sample allocation not given. The samples were gathered on day 63 after the first injection of vaccine or placebo. This sequence was found in a person aged 18 to 59 who received the Ad26.COV2.S COVID-19 vaccine or a placebo. The starting material was peripheral blood, obtained in a trial of Ad26.COV2.S vaccine versus placebo. This chain connects TRBV6-2 or TRBV6-3 to TRBJ2-7, with D tentatively TRBD1 or TRBD2 (5 bases each). Here the CDR3 reads CASSYTGPYEQYF. CDR3 nucleotide sequence: TGTGCCAGCAGTTACACGGGACCCTACGAGCAGTACTTC.